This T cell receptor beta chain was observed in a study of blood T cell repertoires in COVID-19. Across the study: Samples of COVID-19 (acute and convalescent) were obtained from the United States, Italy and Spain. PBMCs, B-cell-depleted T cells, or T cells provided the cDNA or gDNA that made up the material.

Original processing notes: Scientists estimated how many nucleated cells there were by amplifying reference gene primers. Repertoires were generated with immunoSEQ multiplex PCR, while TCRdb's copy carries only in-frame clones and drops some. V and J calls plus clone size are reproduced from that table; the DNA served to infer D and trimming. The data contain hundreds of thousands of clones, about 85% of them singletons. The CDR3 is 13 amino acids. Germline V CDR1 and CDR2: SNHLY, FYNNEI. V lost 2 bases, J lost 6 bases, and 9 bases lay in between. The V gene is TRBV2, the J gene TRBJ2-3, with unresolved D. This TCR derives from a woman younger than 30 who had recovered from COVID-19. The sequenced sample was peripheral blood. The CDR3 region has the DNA TGTGCCAGCAGTGAAAGTTCCCGGGATACGCAGTATTTT. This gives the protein CASSESSRDTQYF.